The T cell receptor beta chain described here comes from a study of blood T cell repertoires in COVID-19. Study-level background: Spain, Italy and the United States supplied samples that represented acute and convalescent COVID-19. T cells, B-cell-depleted T cells, or PBMCs provided the cDNA or gDNA that served as material.

This clone was counted a single time. CDR1 LNHDA and CDR2 SQIVND come from the germline V gene (reference sequence). The CDR3 loop spans 14 amino acids. With V trimmed by 4 bases and J by 4 bases, 2 bases remained unmatched. Per the original methods: Estimation of nucleated cell counts was performed using reference gene primer amplification. Here immunoSEQ multiplex PCR was the method, and the copy in TCRdb shows in-frame clones only, minus some. The D gene and trimming were derived from the DNA, and the V and J assignments and clone size from that table. Of around 220,000 clones in the sample, roughly 90% were seen once.

The J gene is TRBJ2-2, the V gene TRBV19; 8 positions agree with TRBD1. The TCR originated in a woman aged 40-49 years who had recovered from COVID-19. Material: peripheral blood. The CDR3 bases are TGTGCCAGTAGTACGGACAGGGTCACCGGGGAGCTGTTTTTT. Protein sequence: CASSTDRVTGELFF. The whole variable domain, filled in from reference TRBV19 and TRBJ2-2, reads DGGITQSPKYLFRKEGQNVTLSCEQNLNHDAMYWYRQDPGQGLRLIYYSQIVNDFQKGDIAEGYSVSREKKESFPLTVTSAQKNPTAFYLCASSTDRVTGELFFGEGSRLTVL.